This is a list of T cell receptor beta chains from one sample in a study of CD8+CD57+ T cells in acquired aplastic anemia. TCRdb re-called the reads with MiXCR, one entry per CDR3 protein. Of around 200,000 distinct CDR3 sequences listed, about 60% are singletons. The source material was sorted CD4+, CD8+, or CD8+CD57+ T cells (not recorded which) from PBMCs. The receptors derive from a human donor with aplastic anemia. Each CDR3 is given without its conserved first and last residue.

j_call	v_call	cdr3_aa
TRBJ2-3	TRBV7-3	ASSLLGGDTQY
TRBJ1-2	TRBV19	ASSILPGQAKIGYT
TRBJ2-1	TRBV10-1	ASSAVLAGGEQF
TRBJ1-1	TRBV7-9	ASSLPRDSHRNTEAF
TRBJ2-3	TRBV24-1	ATSDFALRDGTDTQY
TRBJ2-7	TRBV10-2	ASSEWETGDYEQY
TRBJ2-7	TRBV2	ASRFPRGGAPYEQY
TRBJ2-7	TRBV12-3/TRBV12-4	ASSDGTISSTYEQY
TRBJ1-1	TRBV5-1	ASGSLQGRTEAF
TRBJ2-2	TRBV7-8	AREGKAGELF
TRBJ1-3	TRBV14	ASSQEGRADTIY
TRBJ2-3	TRBV6-5	ASRQWTGTQY
TRBJ2-1	TRBV9	ASSVAGDEQF
TRBJ2-7	TRBV10-2	ASSQSGSYEQC
TRBJ2-3	TRBV2	ASGGTSGGLMDTQY
TRBJ1-6	TRBV12-3/TRBV12-4	ASSESIYAPLH
TRBJ2-7	TRBV20-1	SARDVERNYEQY